Listed below are T cell receptor beta chains from one sample, sequenced in a study of breast tumors, draining lymph nodes, adjacent tissues. MiXCR, applied by TCRdb to the multiplex PCR reads, yields one record per CDR3 protein. This repertoire shows 70,000 to 95,000 distinct CDR3 sequences, roughly a fifth found once; its top ten account for about 2.2%. Sequences were obtained from axillary lymph node tissue. The origin of the receptors is a female donor with breast cancer. Some clones in this sample may be carry-over from other donors' samples. Both conserved end residues are trimmed from each CDR3. Size is stated for part of the rows, as once, few or many counts, or as a class when the clone is expanded.

>TRBJ2-7|TRBV24-1|many
ATSALSKKPPKYEQY
>TRBJ1-4|TRBV27|NA
ASRYRGGEKLF
>TRBJ2-7|TRBV5-8|many
ASSSGDGEQY
>TRBJ2-7|TRBV5-1|many
ASSLAGLDEQY
>TRBJ2-3|TRBV20-1|many
SASNSGDGDTQY
>TRBJ2-1|TRBV20-1|many
SALGLAGVEGEQF
>TRBJ2-2|TRBV15|many
ATSRVASGSTGELF
>TRBJ1-2|TRBV28|NA
ASSLWGGSSGYT
>TRBJ2-1|TRBV4-2|NA
ASSQDSGSTGEQF
>TRBJ1-3|TRBV28|NA
ASSSATAPSGNTIY
>TRBJ2-7|TRBV5-5|many
ASRPGQGRSYEQY
>TRBJ2-3|TRBV7-8|many
ASSRGATPSTDTQY
>TRBJ2-5|TRBV27|many
ASSFVGRQETQY
>TRBJ2-1|TRBV5-4|many
ASSLDQIYEQF
>TRBJ1-2|TRBV20-1|many
SASSPSTGDGYT
>TRBJ2-1|TRBV5-1|many
ASSLGTGGDEQF
>TRBJ1-5|TRBV20-1|many
SARGGNQPQH
>TRBJ2-7|TRBV12-3/TRBV12-4|many
ASSQFGLGGEQY
>TRBJ2-3|TRBV27|few
ASSLSLGTDTQY
>TRBJ2-7|TRBV28|many
ASSPSTTPYEQY
>TRBJ2-1|TRBV6-6|many
ASSYLQGIYNEQF
>TRBJ2-7|TRBV20-1|many
SASMGGGAREQY
>TRBJ1-4|TRBV5-1|many
ASSLGMGRANEKLF
>TRBJ2-5|TRBV12-5|many
ASGLVLSSGLETQY
>TRBJ2-7|TRBV20-1|many
SARADLDMSYEQY
>TRBJ1-2|TRBV7-9|many
ASSSTGMGGYT
>TRBJ2-3|TRBV4-2|many
ASSQGVDRGPTDTQY
>TRBJ2-7|TRBV6-1|many
ASSALAGGSYEQY
>TRBJ2-5|TRBV9|many
ASGGRGETQY
>TRBJ2-6|TRBV20-1|many
SASDRGHGSGANVLT
>TRBJ2-3|TRBV10-3|many
AISGLAGDTQY
>TRBJ2-5|TRBV3-1|NA
ASSQDAYQETQY
>TRBJ2-1|TRBV10-3|many
AISETFTGGASREQF
>TRBJ2-7|TRBV3-1|NA
ASSPTGGAWNEQY
>TRBJ2-7|TRBV4-3|many
ASSQRTGGRQY
>TRBJ1-6|TRBV2|many
ASRDDRFSSPLH
>TRBJ2-7|TRBV5-5|many
ASSPYRDRRENEQY
>TRBJ2-5|TRBV20-1|many
SPGDRAQETQY
>TRBJ2-1|TRBV28|few
ASIAGSSYNEQF
>TRBJ2-1|TRBV7-9|many
ASSLSGSYNEQF
>TRBJ2-7|TRBV7-9|many
ASSLLGGYEQY
>TRBJ2-1|TRBV6-2/TRBV6-3|many
ASNELAGESVNEQF
>TRBJ1-5|TRBV6-2/TRBV6-3|many
ASSRSGNQPQH
>TRBJ1-5|TRBV14|few
ASSSGFYQPQH
>TRBJ1-4|TRBV20-1|few
SASAERRKTV
>TRBJ2-5|TRBV20-1|many
SARDTTSVETQY
>TRBJ2-1|TRBV9|many
ASSVTLPGRGSSYNEQF
>TRBJ2-7|TRBV15|many
ATSKIPPPRGEQY